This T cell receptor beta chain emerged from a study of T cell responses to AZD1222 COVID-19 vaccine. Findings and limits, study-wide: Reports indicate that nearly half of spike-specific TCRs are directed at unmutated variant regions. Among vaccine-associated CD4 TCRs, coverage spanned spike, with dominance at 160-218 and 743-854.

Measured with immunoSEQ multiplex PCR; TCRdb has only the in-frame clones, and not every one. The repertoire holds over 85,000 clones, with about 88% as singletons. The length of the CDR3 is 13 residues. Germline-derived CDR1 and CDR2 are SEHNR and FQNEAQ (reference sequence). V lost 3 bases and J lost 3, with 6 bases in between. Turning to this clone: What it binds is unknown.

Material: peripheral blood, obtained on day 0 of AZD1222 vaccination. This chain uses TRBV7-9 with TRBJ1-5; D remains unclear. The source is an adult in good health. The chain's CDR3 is CASSLGFNQPQHF. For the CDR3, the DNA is TGTGCCAGCAGCTTGGGATTCAATCAGCCCCAGCATTTT. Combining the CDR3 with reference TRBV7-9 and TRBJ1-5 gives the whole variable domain DTGVSQNPRHKITKRGQNVTFRCDPISEHNRLYWYRQTLGQGPEFLTYFQNEAQLEKSRLLSDRFSAERPKGSFSTLEIQRTEQGDSAMYLCASSLGFNQPQHFGDGTRLSIL.